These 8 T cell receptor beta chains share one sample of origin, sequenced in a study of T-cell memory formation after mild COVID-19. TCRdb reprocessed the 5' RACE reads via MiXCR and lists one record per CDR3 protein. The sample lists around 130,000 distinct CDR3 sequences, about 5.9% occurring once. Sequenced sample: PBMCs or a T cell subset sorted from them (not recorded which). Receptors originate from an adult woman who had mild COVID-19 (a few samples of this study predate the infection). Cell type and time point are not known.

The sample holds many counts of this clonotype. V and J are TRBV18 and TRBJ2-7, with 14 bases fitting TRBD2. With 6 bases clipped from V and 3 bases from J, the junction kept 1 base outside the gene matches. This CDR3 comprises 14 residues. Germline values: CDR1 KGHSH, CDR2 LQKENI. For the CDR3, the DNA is TGTGCCAGCTCCGGACTAGCGGGGGGCTACGAGCAGTACTTC. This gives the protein CASSGLAGGYEQYF.

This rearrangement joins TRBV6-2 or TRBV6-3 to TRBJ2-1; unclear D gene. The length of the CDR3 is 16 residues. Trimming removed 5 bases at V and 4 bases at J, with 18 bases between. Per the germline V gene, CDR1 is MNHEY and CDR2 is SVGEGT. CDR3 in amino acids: CASSPSPRGPYNEQFF. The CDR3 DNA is TGTGCCAGCAGTCCCTCCCCTCGCGGACCTTACAATGAGCAGTTCTTC.

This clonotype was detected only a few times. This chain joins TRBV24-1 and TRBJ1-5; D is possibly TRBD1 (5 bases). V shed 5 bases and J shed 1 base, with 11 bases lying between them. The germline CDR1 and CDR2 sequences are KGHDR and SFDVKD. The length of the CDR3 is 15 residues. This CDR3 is CATSGSGWSNQPQHF. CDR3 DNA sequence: TGTGCCACCAGTGGGTCAGGGTGGAGCAATCAGCCCCAGCATTTT.

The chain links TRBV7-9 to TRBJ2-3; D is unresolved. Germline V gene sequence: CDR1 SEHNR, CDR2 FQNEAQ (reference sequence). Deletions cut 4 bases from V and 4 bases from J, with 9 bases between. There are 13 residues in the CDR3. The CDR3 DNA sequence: TGTGCCAGCAGCTCAACCGTCCCAGATACGCAGTATTTT. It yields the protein CASSSTVPDTQYF.

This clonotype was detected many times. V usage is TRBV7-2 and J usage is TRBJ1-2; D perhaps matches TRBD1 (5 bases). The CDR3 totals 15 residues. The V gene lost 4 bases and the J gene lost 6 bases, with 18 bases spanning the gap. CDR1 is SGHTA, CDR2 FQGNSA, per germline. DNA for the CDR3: TGTGCCAGCAGCTCCTCACCAACAAGGGGTGATGGCTACACCTTC. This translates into CASSSSPTRGDGYTF.

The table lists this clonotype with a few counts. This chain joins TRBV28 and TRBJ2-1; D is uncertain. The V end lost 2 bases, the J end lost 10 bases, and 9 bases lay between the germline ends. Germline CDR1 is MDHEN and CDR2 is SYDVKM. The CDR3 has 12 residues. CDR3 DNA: TGTGCCAGCAGTTTAGGGTATCGAGAGCAGTTCTTC. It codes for CASSLGYREQFF. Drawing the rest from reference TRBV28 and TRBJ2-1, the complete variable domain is DVKVTQSSRYLVKRTGEKVFLECVQDMDHENMFWYRQDPGLGLRLIYFSYDVKMKEKGDIPEGYSVSREKKERFSLILESASTNQTSMYLCASSLGYREQFFGPGTRLTVL.

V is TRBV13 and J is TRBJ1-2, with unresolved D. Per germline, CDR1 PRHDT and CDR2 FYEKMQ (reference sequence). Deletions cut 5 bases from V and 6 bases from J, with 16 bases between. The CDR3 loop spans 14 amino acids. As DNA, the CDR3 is TGTGCCAGCAGCACCCCCCTTACCGGGGATGGCTACACCTTC. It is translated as CASSTPLTGDGYTF.

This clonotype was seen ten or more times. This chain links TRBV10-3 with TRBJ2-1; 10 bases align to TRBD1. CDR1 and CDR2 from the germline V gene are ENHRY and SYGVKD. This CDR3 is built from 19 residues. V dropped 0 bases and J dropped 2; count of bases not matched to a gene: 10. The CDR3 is CAISESKGQGRDPYNEQFF. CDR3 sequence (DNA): TGTGCCATCAGTGAGTCTAAGGGACAGGGGAGAGATCCCTACAATGAGCAGTTCTTC.